These 6 T cell receptor beta chains came from one sample sequenced in a study of blood T cell repertoires in COVID-19. Repertoires were generated with immunoSEQ multiplex PCR, while TCRdb's copy carries only in-frame clones and drops some. The sample lists tens of thousands of clones; roughly 87% were seen once. Sequences were obtained from peripheral blood. These receptors were taken from a man aged 60 to 69 with active COVID-19.

As to this clone: An end of the junction differs from the germline gene, which may be a read error. This chain joins TRBV6-1 and TRBJ2-7; D possibly corresponds to TRBD2 (6 bases). CDR1 MNHNS and CDR2 SASEGT come from the germline V gene. This CDR3 is built from 14 residues. The CDR3 reads CASREGGPRYEQYF. The CDR3 DNA reads as TGTGCCAGCAGGGAAGGAGGGCCTCGGTACGAGCAGTACTTC.

The chain combines TRBV27 with TRBJ2-1, with 9 bases lining up with TRBD1. Germline V gene lookup returns CDR1 MNHEY and CDR2 SMNVEV (reference sequence). CDR3 size: 16 residues. The V gene end was trimmed by 0 bases and the J gene end by 7 bases; junction bases not matched to a gene: 7. The CDR3 coding sequence is TGTGCCAGCAGTTTATCGCGACAGGGGGTAGGGAATGAGCAGTTCTTC. Its translation is CASSLSRQGVGNEQFF.

The chain recombines TRBV5-6 with TRBJ2-2; D is uncertain. This CDR3 spans 15 amino acids. Trimming took 0 bases from V and 5 from J, leaving 11 bases between them. CDR1 SGHDT and CDR2 YYEEEE come from the germline V gene. Here the CDR3 reads CASSLAGRLTGELFF. The CDR3 DNA is TGTGCCAGCAGCTTGGCAGGCCGTCTTACCGGGGAGCTGTTTTTT.

The chain has TRBV19 and TRBJ1-6; the match to TRBD1 covers 8 bases. CDR1 LNHDA and CDR2 SQIVND come from the germline V gene (reference sequence). The length of the CDR3 is 16 residues. The junction had 13 bases not matched to a gene; V was cut back by 6 bases and J by 9 bases. CDR3 nucleotide sequence: TGTGCCAGTAGAATGCAGGGCGGACAGGGTGGTTCACCCCTCCACTTT. Translated, it gives CASRMQGGQGGSPLHF.

This clone was picked up one time. The V call is TRBV2, the J call TRBJ2-7, with 7 bases aligning to TRBD1. Per the germline V gene, CDR1 is SNHLY and CDR2 is FYNNEI. The CDR3 spans 15 residues. The junction had 6 bases not matched to a gene; V was cut back by 2 bases and J by 2 bases. CDR3 region: CASSEPRQGAYEQYF. The CDR3 DNA reads TGTGCCAGCAGTGAACCGCGACAGGGTGCCTACGAGCAGTACTTC.

This clone was counted a few times. This chain joins TRBV3-1 (or the pseudogene TRBV3-2) and TRBJ2-1, with D possibly being TRBD2 (6 bases). This CDR3 has 16 residues. The germline CDR1 and CDR2 sequences are LGHDT and YNNKEL (reference sequence). The V end lost 3 bases, the J end lost 6 bases, and 18 bases lay between the germline ends. The DNA for the CDR3 is TGTGCCAGCAGCCAGAGGGGACTGATTGATTTCAATGAGCAGTTCTTC. This sequence encodes CASSQRGLIDFNEQFF.